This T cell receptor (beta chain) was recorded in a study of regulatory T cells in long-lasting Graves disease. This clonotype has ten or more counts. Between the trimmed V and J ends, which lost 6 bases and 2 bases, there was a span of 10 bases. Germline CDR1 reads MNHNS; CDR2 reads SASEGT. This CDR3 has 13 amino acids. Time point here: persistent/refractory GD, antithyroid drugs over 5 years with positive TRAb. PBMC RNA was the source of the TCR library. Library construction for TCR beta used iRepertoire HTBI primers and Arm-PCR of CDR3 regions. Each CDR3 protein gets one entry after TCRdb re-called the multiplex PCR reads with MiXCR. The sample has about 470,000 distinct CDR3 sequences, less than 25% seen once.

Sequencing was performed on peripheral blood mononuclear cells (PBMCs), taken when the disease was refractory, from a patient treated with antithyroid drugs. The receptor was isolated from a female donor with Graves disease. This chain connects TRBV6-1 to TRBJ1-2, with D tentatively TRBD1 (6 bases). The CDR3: CASRSTGNYGYTF. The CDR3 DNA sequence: TGTGCCAGCAGATCAACAGGGAACTATGGCTACACCTTC.